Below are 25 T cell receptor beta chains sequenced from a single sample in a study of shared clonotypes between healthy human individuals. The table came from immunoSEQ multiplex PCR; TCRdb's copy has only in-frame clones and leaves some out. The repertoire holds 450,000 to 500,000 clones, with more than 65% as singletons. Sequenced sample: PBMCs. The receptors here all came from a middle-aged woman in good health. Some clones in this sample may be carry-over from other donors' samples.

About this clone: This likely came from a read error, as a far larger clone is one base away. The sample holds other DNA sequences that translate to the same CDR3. The CDR3 DNA follows: TGTGCAACCAGCGGAGTCGCGGGAGGGTCAGATACGCAGTATTTT. It is translated as CATSGVAGGSDTQYF. J is TRBJ2-3 and V is TRBV15; 9 bases align to TRBD2. The CDR3 spans 15 residues. In germline, CDR1 is LNHNV, CDR2 YYDKDF (reference sequence).

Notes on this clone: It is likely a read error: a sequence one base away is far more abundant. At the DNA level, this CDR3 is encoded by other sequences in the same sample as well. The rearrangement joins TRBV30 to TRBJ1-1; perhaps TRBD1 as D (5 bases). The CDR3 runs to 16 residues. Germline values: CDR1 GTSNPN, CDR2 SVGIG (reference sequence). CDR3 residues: CAWSNSRVRPNTEAFF. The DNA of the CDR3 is TGTGCCTGGAGTAATTCCAGGGTTAGGCCGAACACTGAAGCTTTCTTC.

The CDR3 DNA reads TGCGCCAGCAGCTCGCCCCTGACTAGCGGGAGGGCTAACACCGGGGAGCTGTTTTTT. It encodes CASSSPLTSGRANTGELFF. The rearrangement links TRBV5-1 to TRBJ2-2; 14 bases agree with TRBD2. Germline-derived CDR1 and CDR2 are SGHRS and YFSETQ. This CDR3 has 19 amino acids. The V gene end was trimmed by 3 bases and the J gene end by 2 bases; junction bases not matched to a gene: 9.

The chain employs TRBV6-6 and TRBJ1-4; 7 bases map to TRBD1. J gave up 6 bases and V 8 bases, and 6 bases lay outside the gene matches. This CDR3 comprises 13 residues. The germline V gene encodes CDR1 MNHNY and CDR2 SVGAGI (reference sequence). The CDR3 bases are TGTGCCAGCGCGACAGGGAGGGATGAAAAACTGTTTTTT. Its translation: CASATGRDEKLFF.

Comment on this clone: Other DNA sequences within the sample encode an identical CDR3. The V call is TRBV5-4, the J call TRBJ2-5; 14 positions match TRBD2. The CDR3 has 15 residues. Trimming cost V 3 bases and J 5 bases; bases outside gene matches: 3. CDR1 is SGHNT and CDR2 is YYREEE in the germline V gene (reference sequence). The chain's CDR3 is CASSSGTSGGETQYF. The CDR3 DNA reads TGTGCCAGCAGCTCGGGGACTAGCGGGGGTGAGACCCAGTACTTC. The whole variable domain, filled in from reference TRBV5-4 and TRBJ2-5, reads ETGVTQSPTHLIKTRGQQVTLRCSSQSGHNTVSWYQQALGQGPQFIFQYYREEENGRGNFPPRFSGLQFPNYSSELNVNALELDDSALYLCASSSGTSGGETQYFGPGTRLLVL.

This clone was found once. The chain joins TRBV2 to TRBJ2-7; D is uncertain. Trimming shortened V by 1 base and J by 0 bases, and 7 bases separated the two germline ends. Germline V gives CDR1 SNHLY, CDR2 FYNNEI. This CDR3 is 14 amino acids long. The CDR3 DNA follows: TGTGCCAGCAGTGAAGTTGGTGCCTCCTACGAGCAGTACTTC. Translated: CASSEVGASYEQYF.

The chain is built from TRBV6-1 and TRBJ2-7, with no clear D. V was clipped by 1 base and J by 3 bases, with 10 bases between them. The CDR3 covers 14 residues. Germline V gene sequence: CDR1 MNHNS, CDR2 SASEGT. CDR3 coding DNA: TGTGCCAGCAGTGAAGGTCTGTTACTCTACGAGCAGTACTTC. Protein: CASSEGLLLYEQYF.

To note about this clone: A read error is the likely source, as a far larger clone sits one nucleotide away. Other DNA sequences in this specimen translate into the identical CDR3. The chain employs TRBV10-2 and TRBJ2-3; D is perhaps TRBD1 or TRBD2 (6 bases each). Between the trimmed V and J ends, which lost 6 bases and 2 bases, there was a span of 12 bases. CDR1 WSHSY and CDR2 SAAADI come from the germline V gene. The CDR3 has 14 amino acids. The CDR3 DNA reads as TGCGCCAGCAGCGACGGGGGCACCACAGATACGCAGTATTTT. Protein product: CASSDGGTTDTQYF.

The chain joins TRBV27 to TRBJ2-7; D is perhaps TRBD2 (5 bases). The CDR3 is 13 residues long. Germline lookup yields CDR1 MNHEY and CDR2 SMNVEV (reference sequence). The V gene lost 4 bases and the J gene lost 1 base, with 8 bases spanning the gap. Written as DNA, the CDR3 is TGTGCCAGCAGTTCTACGGGGTCCTACGAGCAGTACTTC. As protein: CASSSTGSYEQYF.

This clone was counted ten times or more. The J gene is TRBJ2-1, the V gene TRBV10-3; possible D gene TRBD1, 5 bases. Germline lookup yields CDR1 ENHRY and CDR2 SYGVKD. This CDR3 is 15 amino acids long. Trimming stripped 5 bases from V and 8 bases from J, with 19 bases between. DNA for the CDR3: TGTGCCATCAGTCCCGCAAGGGGAAGTGAGGATGAGCAGTTCTTC. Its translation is CAISPARGSEDEQFF.

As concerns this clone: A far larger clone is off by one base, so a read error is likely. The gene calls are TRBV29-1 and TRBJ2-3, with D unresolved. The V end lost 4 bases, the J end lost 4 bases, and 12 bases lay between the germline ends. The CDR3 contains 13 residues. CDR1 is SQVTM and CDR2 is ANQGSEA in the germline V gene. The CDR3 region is CSVVRRWADTQYF. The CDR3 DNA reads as TGCAGCGTTGTGCGGCGGTGGGCAGATACGCAGTATTTT.

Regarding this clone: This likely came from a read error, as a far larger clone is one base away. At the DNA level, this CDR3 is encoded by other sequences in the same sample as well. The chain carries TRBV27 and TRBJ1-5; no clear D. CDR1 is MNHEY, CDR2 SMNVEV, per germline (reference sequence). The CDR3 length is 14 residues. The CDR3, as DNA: TGTGCCAGCAGTCCATTGGGTGGCAACCAGCCCCAGCATTTT. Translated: CASSPLGGNQPQHF.

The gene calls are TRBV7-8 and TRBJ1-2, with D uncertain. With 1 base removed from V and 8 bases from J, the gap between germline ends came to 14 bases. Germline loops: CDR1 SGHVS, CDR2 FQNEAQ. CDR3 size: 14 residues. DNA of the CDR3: TGTGCCAGCAGCTTAGATCGTGGGCTGGGGGGCTACACCTTC. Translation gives CASSLDRGLGGYTF.

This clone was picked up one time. The CDR3 reads CAWGDRGPYNEQFF. The DNA for the CDR3 is TGTGCCTGGGGGGACAGGGGCCCTTACAATGAGCAGTTCTTC. The V and J genes are TRBV30 and TRBJ2-1, with 10 bases lining up with TRBD1. This CDR3 spans 14 amino acids. V dropped 5 bases and J dropped 4; count of bases not matched to a gene: 5. The V gene's germline CDR1 is GTSNPN and CDR2 SVGIG (reference sequence).

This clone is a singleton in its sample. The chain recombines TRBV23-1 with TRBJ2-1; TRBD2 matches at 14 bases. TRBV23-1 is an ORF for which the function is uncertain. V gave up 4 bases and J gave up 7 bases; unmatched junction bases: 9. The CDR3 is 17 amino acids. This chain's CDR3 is CASSPSGTSGRGNEQFF. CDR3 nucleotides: TGCGCCAGCAGTCCCTCCGGGACTAGCGGGAGAGGGAATGAGCAGTTCTTC.

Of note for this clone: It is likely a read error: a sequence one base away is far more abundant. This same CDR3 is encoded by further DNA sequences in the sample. This CDR3 reads CASSLDSSYEQYF. Written as DNA, the CDR3 is TGTGCCAGCAGTTTGGACAGCTCCTACGAGCAGTACTTC. The chain has TRBV28 and TRBJ2-7; D is possibly TRBD1 (6 bases). Between the trimmed V and J ends, which lost 3 bases and 0 bases, there was a span of 6 bases. Germline V gives CDR1 MDHEN, CDR2 SYDVKM. The CDR3 covers 13 residues.

CDR3 amino acids: CASSRFLWNTGELFF. The CDR3 DNA reads TGCGCCAGCAGCCGATTCCTCTGGAACACCGGGGAGCTGTTTTTT. This chain joins TRBV23-1 and TRBJ2-2; no clear D. TRBV23-1 is an ORF for which the function is uncertain. V was trimmed by 6 bases and J by 1 base, leaving 12 bases between them. This CDR3 comprises 15 residues.

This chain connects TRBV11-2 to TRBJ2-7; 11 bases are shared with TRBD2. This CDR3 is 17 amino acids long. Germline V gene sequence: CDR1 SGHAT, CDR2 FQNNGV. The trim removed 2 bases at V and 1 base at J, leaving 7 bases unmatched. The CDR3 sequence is CASSLPLGLAGSYEQYF. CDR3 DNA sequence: TGTGCCAGCAGCTTACCCCTAGGACTAGCGGGTTCCTACGAGCAGTACTTC. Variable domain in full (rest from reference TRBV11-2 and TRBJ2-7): EAGVAQSPRYKIIEKRQSVAFWCNPISGHATLYWYQQILGQGPKLLIQFQNNGVVDDSQLPKDRFSAERLKGVDSTLKIQPAKLEDSAVYLCASSLPLGLAGSYEQYFGPGTRLTVT.

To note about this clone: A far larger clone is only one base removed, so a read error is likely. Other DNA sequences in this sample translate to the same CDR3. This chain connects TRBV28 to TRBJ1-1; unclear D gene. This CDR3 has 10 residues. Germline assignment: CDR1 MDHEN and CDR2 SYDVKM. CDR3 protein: CASSKARALF. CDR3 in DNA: TGTGCCAGCAGTAAAGCTAGGGCTTTATTT.

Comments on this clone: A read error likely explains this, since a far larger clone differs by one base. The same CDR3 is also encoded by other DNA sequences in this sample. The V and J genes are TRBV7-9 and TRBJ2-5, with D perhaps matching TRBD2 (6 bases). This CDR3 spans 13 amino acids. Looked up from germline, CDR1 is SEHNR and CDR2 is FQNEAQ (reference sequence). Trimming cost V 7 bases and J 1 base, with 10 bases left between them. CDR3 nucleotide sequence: TGTGCCAGCACACTGGGGGGCCAAGAGACCCAGTACTTC. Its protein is CASTLGGQETQYF.

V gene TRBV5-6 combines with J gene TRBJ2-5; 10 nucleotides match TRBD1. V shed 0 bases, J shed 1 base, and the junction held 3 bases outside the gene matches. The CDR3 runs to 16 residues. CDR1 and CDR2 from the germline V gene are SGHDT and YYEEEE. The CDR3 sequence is CASSLGQGAFQETQYF. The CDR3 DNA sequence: TGTGCCAGCAGCTTGGGACAGGGGGCATTCCAAGAGACCCAGTACTTC. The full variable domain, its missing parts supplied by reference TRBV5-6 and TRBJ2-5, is DAGVTQSPTHLIKTRGQQVTLRCSPKSGHDTVSWYQQALGQGPQFIFQYYEEEERQRGNFPDRFSGHQFPNYSSELNVNALLLGDSALYLCASSLGQGAFQETQYFGPGTRLLVL.

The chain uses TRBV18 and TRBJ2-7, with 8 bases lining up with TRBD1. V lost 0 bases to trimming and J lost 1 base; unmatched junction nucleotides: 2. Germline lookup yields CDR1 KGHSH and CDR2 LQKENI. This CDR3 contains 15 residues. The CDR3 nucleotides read TGTGCCAGCTCACCACCGGACAGGGAGTCCTACGAGCAGTACTTC. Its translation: CASSPPDRESYEQYF.

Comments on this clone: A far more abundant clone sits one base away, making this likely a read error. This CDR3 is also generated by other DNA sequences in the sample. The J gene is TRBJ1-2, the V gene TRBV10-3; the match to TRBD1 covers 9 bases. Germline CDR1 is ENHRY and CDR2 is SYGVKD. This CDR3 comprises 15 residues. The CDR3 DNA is TGTGCAATCAGTGGCGGACAGGGGATTGGCTATGGCTACACCTTC. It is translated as CAISGGQGIGYGYTF.

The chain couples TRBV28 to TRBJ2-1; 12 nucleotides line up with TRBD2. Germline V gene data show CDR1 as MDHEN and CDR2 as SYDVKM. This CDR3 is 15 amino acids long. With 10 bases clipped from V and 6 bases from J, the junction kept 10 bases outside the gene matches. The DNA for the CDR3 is TGTGCCACAAGACTAGCGGGAGCGGTGGGCAATGAGCAGTTCTTC. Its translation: CATRLAGAVGNEQFF.

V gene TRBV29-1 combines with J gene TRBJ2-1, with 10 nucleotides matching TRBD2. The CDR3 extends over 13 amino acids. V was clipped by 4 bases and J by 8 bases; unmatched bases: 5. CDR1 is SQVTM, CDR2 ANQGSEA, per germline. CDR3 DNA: TGCAGCGTTGGGGCTAGCGGGAGCTATGAGCAGTTCTTC. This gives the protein CSVGASGSYEQFF.